Following are 21 T cell receptor beta chains from one sample sequenced in a study of response to subunit inactivated influenza vaccine. TCRdb re-derived calls from the RT-PCR reads in MiXCR, one entry per CDR3 protein. Of 800,000 or so distinct CDR3 sequences listed, about 20% were seen once; the top ten hold 10% to 13%. Sequencing was performed on PBMCs from blood, taken 4 to 6 days after vaccination. These TCRs come from a man between 50 and 59 years old who received an inactivated influenza vaccine.

The chain links TRBV7-9 to TRBJ1-2; no clear D gene. The CDR3 runs to 12 residues. Trimming removed 5 bases from V and 3 bases from J, with 7 bases in between. CDR1 and CDR2 (germline): SEHNR, FQNEAQ (reference sequence). The CDR3 coding sequence is TGTGCCAGCAGCAAGGACGACTATGGCTACACCTTC. Encoded protein: CASSKDDYGYTF.

The chain links TRBV20-1 to TRBJ1-1; tentatively, D is TRBD1 (5 bases). The V and J ends lost 0 bases and 11 bases respectively, with 16 bases between them. The CDR3 has 13 amino acids. Germline CDR1 is DFQATT and CDR2 is SNEGSKA (reference sequence). The CDR3 sequence: CSAREPARGGAFF. The CDR3 DNA sequence: TGCAGTGCTAGAGAGCCTGCAAGGGGTGGGGCTTTCTTT.

Ten or more counts support this clonotype. The chain employs TRBV12-3 or TRBV12-4 and TRBJ2-1, with D unresolved. Trimming took off 1 base at V and 8 bases at J, with 15 bases between the two ends. CDR3 length equals 15 residues. Here the CDR3 reads CASSLEGRIKDEQFF. CDR3 DNA sequence: TGTGCCAGCAGTTTAGAAGGCAGGATTAAGGATGAGCAGTTCTTC.

The chain uses TRBV6-2 or TRBV6-3 and TRBJ2-3; 11 bases are a match to TRBD2. This CDR3 has 15 amino acids. Germline-derived CDR1 and CDR2 are MNHEY and SVGEGT. V dropped 6 bases and J dropped 4; count of bases not matched to a gene: 6. Here the CDR3 reads CASRVTSGRSDTQYF. The CDR3 coding sequence is TGTGCCAGCAGAGTAACTAGCGGGAGATCAGATACGCAGTATTTT.

In this sample, this clonotype turned up a few times. This chain links TRBV2 with TRBJ2-4; D gene unclear. The germline gives CDR1 SNHLY, CDR2 FYNNEI. V was cut by 4 bases and J by 0 bases, with 7 bases left in between. The CDR3 spans 14 residues. CDR3 nucleotides: TGTGCCAGCAGTGTCTCAGGAGCCAAAAACATTCAGTACTTC. Protein product: CASSVSGAKNIQYF.

This clonotype was counted only a few times. The chain recombines TRBV11-2 with TRBJ2-3; 9 nucleotides align to TRBD2. This CDR3 has 16 residues. Germline lookup yields CDR1 SGHAT and CDR2 FQNNGV. The V segment lost 4 bases and the J segment 3 bases; nucleotides outside the gene matches: 8. As DNA, the CDR3 is TGTGCCAGCAGCTCCCGGGGGACTAGCATGACAGATACGCAGTATTTT. Its translation is CASSSRGTSMTDTQYF.

The chain links TRBV20-1 to TRBJ2-2; a possible D gene is TRBD2 (6 bases). The CDR3 has 14 amino acids. The V gene's germline CDR1 is DFQATT and CDR2 SNEGSKA (reference sequence). Trimming left V 5 bases short and J 1 base short, with 11 bases between. CDR3 loop: CSAPTRGNTGELFF. Written as DNA, the CDR3 is TGCAGTGCTCCGACGCGGGGGAACACCGGGGAGCTGTTTTTT.

The chain combines TRBV4-2 with TRBJ2-5; TRBD1 matches at 7 bases. The J segment lost 2 bases and the V segment lost 1 base, leaving 7 bases of the junction unmatched. Germline V CDR1 and CDR2: LGHNA, YNFKEQ. This CDR3 is 16 amino acids long. The CDR3 DNA sequence: TGTGCCAGCAGCCAAGGCGACAGGGTAGGGCAAGAGACCCAGTACTTC. Amino acids: CASSQGDRVGQETQYF.

This clonotype was observed a few times. This chain uses TRBV6-5 with TRBJ2-7, with D perhaps matching TRBD1 (6 bases). The germline CDR1 and CDR2 sequences are MNHEY and SVGAGI. CDR3 length: 15 amino acids. V gave up 4 bases and J gave up 4 bases, with 17 bases separating them. CDR3 in DNA: TGTGCCAGCAGTTCCCCCGGGACATCTCTTTACGAGCAGTACTTC. Its protein product is CASSSPGTSLYEQYF.

This chain uses TRBV28 with TRBJ2-7; 11 bases line up with TRBD2. Per germline, CDR1 MDHEN and CDR2 SYDVKM. CDR3 length equals 18 residues. Trimming removed 3 bases from V and 2 bases from J; junction bases left unmatched: 12. Here the CDR3 DNA reads TGTGCCAGCAGTTTGTCCGCCCAGGGACTAGCGGAAACCTACGAGCAGTACTTC. As protein: CASSLSAQGLAETYEQYF.

This clonotype was counted a few times. The rearrangement uses TRBV28 and TRBJ1-5; 8 nucleotides align to TRBD1. V trimming: 5 bases; J trimming: 5 bases; junction bases outside the gene matches: 5. Germline V gives CDR1 MDHEN, CDR2 SYDVKM. CDR3 length equals 14 residues. The CDR3 nucleotides read TGTGCCAGCAGTACGACAGGGGTGTATCAGCCCCAGCATTTT. Its translation: CASSTTGVYQPQHF. The full variable domain, completed using reference TRBV28 and TRBJ1-5, is DVKVTQSSRYLVKRTGEKVFLECVQDMDHENMFWYRQDPGLGLRLIYFSYDVKMKEKGDIPEGYSVSREKKERFSLILESASTNQTSMYLCASSTTGVYQPQHFGDGTRLSIL.

This clonotype was counted between two and nine times. The chain combines TRBV12-3 or TRBV12-4 with TRBJ2-5; possible D gene TRBD2, 7 bases. The V gene lost 5 bases and the J gene lost 4 bases, with 14 bases spanning the gap. The CDR3 loop spans 14 amino acids. The CDR3 sequence: CASSPYGGRETQYF. For the CDR3, the DNA is TGTGCCAGCAGTCCGTACGGGGGGCGAGAGACCCAGTACTTC.

This clonotype was detected a few times. As DNA, the CDR3 is TGTGCCAGCAGCTTACTTTGGGGGGAGACCCAGTACTTC. This gives the protein CASSLLWGETQYF. The chain carries TRBV7-2 and TRBJ2-5; TRBD1 or TRBD2 may be the D gene (5 bases each). Trimming left V 2 bases short and J 5 bases short, with 9 bases between. Germline CDR1 and CDR2: SGHTA and FQGNSA. CDR3 length: 13 residues.

This clonotype appeared many times. The chain uses TRBV7-2 and TRBJ2-4; maybe TRBD2 (5 bases). The CDR3 consists of 14 residues. V lost 3 bases to trimming and J lost 3 bases, with 9 bases between them. Germline-derived CDR1 and CDR2 are SGHTA and FQGNSA. DNA for the CDR3: TGTGCCAGCAGCTTCACTAGTGGCAAAAACATTCAGTACTTC. This codes for CASSFTSGKNIQYF.

In its sample, this clonotype was seen a few times. This sequence joins TRBV28 and TRBJ2-7, with 7 bases fitting TRBD2. The V gene end was trimmed by 6 bases and the J gene end by 2 bases; junction bases not matched to a gene: 13. CDR3 length: 16 amino acids. The germline CDR1 and CDR2 sequences are MDHEN and SYDVKM. CDR3: CASRAGDFKRTYEQYF. The CDR3 DNA reads TGTGCCAGCAGGGCGGGAGATTTTAAAAGAACCTACGAGCAGTACTTC.

This clonotype came up a few times. The V gene is TRBV20-1, the J gene TRBJ1-1; possibly TRBD1 for D (6 bases). V was trimmed by 6 bases and J by 1 base, leaving 15 bases between them. The CDR3 spans 14 residues. Germline lookup yields CDR1 DFQATT and CDR2 SNEGSKA (reference sequence). CDR3 DNA sequence: TGCAGTGCGCCGAGACAGGTAACGAACACTGAAGCTTTCTTT. Translation: CSAPRQVTNTEAFF.

The V and J genes are TRBV3-1 and TRBJ2-5, with unresolved D. CDR3 length: 14 residues. Germline CDR1 LGHDT, CDR2 YNNKEL (reference sequence). V was shortened by 2 bases and J by 5 bases, with 12 bases between the two germline ends. The CDR3 loop reads CASSQRSIAETQYF. CDR3 in DNA: TGTGCCAGCAGCCAACGAAGTATCGCGGAGACCCAGTACTTC.

This clonotype appeared many times. The chain joins TRBV7-2 to TRBJ1-6, with D uncertain. Germline values: CDR1 SGHTA, CDR2 FQGNSA. The V end lost 5 bases, the J end lost 0 bases, and 14 bases lay between the germline ends. This CDR3 has 17 residues. The DNA of the CDR3 is TGTGCCAGCAGCCTCCGACTCCTTAGCTCCTATAATTCACCCCTCCACTTT. It yields the protein CASSLRLLSSYNSPLHF.

The genes are TRBV6-1 and TRBJ2-2; D is unresolved. V was pared by 7 bases and J by 1 base, with 10 bases between. Looked up from germline, CDR1 is MNHNS and CDR2 is SASEGT. This CDR3 is built from 14 residues. The CDR3 spells CASNSALNTGELFF. In DNA, the CDR3 is TGTGCCAGCAACTCGGCCCTGAACACCGGGGAGCTGTTTTTT.

This clonotype was counted ten times or more. The rearrangement joins TRBV7-2 to TRBJ2-7; possibly TRBD2 for D (6 bases). CDR1 and CDR2 from the germline V gene are SGHTA and FQGNSA. CDR3 length equals 14 residues. V lost 3 bases and J 1 base, leaving 10 bases between the germline ends. CDR3: CASSLEGRSYEQYF. The CDR3 DNA follows: TGTGCCAGCAGCTTGGAAGGGAGGTCCTACGAGCAGTACTTC.

This clonotype was detected a few times. The chain is built from TRBV12-3 or TRBV12-4 and TRBJ2-7; TRBD1 agrees at 10 bases. There are 15 residues in the CDR3. V lost 4 bases, J lost 4 bases, and 7 bases stayed unmatched. The CDR3 DNA sequence: TGTGCCAGCAGTTACGCGGGACAGGGGAGGTACGAGCAGTACTTC. This gives the protein CASSYAGQGRYEQYF.